The present TCR beta chain was sequenced within a study of T cells in Graves' hyperthyroidism and ophthalmopathy. Study conclusions and caveats: Ophthalmopathy could be told apart from stable hyperthyroidism with a 13 V-J model. Ophthalmopathy prediction by the model preceded onset by a median roughly 6 months.

Turning to this clonotype: Its antigen is undetermined.

Amplification of TCR beta CDR3 regions was performed using RNA transcripts as template. TCR CDR3 underwent first-round RT-PCR with the HTBI primer set. One entry per CDR3 protein results from TCRdb running MiXCR on the multiplex PCR reads. The table has more than 550,000 distinct CDR3 sequences, about 45% seen once. V shed 1 base and J shed 8 bases, with 17 bases lying between them. The CDR3 is made up of 16 amino acids. Germline-derived CDR1 and CDR2 are SGHTA and FQGNSA. The TCR sequence derives from an adult man with Graves' disease, either hyperthyroidism or ophthalmopathy (not recorded which). The chain joins TRBV7-2 to TRBJ1-4, with a weak D call TRBD1 (5 bases). Material: peripheral blood or thyroid tissue (not recorded which). Written as DNA, the CDR3 is TGTGCCAGCAGCTTAGGCGGGACCGGGCAGAACGAAAAACTGTTTTTT. It encodes CASSLGGTGQNEKLFF. Looking up the rest from reference TRBV7-2 and TRBJ1-4 gives the full variable domain: GAGVSQSPSNKVTEKGKDVELRCDPISGHTALYWYRQSLGQGLEFLIYFQGNSAPDKSGLPSDRFSAERTGGSVSTLTIQRTQQEDSAVYLCASSLGGTGQNEKLFFGSGTQLSVL.